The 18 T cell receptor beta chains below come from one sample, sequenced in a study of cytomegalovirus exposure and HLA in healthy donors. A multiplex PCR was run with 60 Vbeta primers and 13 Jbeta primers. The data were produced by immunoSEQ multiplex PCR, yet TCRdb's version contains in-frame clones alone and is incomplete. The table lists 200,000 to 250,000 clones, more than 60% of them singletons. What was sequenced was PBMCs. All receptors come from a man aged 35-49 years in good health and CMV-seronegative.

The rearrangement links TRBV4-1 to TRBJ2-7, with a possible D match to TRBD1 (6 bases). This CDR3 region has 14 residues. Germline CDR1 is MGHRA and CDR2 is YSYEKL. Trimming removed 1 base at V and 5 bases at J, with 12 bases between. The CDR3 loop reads CASSQGFRQDEQYF. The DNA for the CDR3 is TGCGCCAGCAGCCAAGGCTTTAGACAGGACGAGCAGTACTTC.

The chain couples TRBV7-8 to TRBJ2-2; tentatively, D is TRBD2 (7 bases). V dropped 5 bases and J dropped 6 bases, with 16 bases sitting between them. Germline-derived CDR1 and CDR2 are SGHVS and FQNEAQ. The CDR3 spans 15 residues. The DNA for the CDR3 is TGTGCCAGCAGCCCGGGACTATACAGGGCCGGGGAGCTGTTTTTT. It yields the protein CASSPGLYRAGELFF.

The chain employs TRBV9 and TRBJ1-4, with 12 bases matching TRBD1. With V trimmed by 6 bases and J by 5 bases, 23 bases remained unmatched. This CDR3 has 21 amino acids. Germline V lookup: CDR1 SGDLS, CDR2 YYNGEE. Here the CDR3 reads CASIGGTGGAPGIYANEKLFF. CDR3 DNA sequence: TGTGCCAGCATAGGGGGGACAGGGGGCGCCCCGGGAATTTATGCGAATGAAAAACTGTTTTTT.

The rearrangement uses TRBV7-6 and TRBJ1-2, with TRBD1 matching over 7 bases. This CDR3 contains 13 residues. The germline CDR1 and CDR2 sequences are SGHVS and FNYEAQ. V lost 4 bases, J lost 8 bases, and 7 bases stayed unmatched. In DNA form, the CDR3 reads TGTGCCAGCAGCTCACCAGGGGGTGAGGGCTACACCTTC. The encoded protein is CASSSPGGEGYTF.

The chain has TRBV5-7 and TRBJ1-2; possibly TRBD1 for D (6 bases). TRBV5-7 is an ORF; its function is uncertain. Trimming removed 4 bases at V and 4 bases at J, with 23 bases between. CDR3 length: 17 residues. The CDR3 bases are TGTGCCAGCAGCCCCCGGGGGGGGGCCATTTACCTCTATGGCTACACCTTC. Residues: CASSPRGGAIYLYGYTF.

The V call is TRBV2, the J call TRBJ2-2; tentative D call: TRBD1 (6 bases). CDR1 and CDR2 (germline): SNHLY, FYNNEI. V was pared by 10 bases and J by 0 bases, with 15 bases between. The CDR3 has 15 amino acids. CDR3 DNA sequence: TGTGCCATCCCCTCGGGGACACCGAACACCGGGGAGCTGTTTTTT. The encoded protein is CAIPSGTPNTGELFF.

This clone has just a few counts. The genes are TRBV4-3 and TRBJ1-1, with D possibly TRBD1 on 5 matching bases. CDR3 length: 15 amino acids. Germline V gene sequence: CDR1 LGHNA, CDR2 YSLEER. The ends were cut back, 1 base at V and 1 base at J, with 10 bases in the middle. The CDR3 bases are TGCGCCAGCAGCCAAGTCGGGGGAAAGAACACTGAAGCTTTCTTT. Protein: CASSQVGGKNTEAFF.

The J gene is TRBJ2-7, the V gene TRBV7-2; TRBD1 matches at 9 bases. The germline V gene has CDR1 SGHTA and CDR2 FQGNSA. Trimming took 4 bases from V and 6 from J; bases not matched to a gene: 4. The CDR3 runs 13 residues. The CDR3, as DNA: TGTGCCAGCAGCTCCAGACAGGGGGTCGAGCAGTACTTC. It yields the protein CASSSRQGVEQYF.

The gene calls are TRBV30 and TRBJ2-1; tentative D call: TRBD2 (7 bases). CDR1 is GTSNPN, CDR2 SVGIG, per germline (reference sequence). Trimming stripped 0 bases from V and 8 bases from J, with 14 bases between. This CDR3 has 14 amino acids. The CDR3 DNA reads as TGTGCCTGGAGTGTAGGGCAGGGGAGGGATGAGCAGTTCTTC. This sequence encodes CAWSVGQGRDEQFF.

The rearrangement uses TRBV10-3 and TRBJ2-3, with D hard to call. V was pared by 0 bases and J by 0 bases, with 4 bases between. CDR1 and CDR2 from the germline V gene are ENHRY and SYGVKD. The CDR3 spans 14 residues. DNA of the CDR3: TGTGCCATCAGTGAGTCATCTAGCACAGATACGCAGTATTTT. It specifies CAISESSSTDTQYF.

CDR3 amino acids: CASSRTETQPQHF. In DNA, the CDR3 is TGCGCCAGCAGCCGGACTGAGACCCAGCCCCAGCATTTT. The chain couples TRBV4-1 to TRBJ1-5; no definite D call. V dropped 4 bases and J dropped 7 bases, with 11 bases sitting between them. Germline lookup yields CDR1 MGHRA and CDR2 YSYEKL. The CDR3 consists of 13 residues.

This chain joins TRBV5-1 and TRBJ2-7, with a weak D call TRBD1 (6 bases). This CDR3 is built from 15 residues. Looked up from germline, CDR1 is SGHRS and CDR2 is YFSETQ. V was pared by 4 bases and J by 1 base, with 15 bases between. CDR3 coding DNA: TGCGCCAGCAGCGAGATCGTGGGACATTCCTACGAGCAGTACTTC. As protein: CASSEIVGHSYEQYF.

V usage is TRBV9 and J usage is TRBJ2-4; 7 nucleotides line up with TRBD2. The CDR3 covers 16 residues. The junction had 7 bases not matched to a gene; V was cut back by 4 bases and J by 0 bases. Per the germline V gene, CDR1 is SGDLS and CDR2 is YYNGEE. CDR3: CASSPGLAGAKNIQYF. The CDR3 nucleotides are TGTGCCAGCAGCCCGGGGTTAGCGGGAGCCAAAAACATTCAGTACTTC.

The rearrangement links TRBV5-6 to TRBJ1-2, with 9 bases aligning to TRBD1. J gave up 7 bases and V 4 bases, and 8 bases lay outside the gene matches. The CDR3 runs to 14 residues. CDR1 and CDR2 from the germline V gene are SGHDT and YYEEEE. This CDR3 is CASSPGQGMAGYTF. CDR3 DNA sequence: TGTGCCAGCAGCCCGGGACAGGGTATGGCTGGCTACACCTTC.

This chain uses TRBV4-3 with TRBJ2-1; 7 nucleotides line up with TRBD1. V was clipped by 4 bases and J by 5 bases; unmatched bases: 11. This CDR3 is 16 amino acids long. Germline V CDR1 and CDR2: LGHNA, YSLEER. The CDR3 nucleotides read TGCGCCAGCAGCCGCCACCGACAGGGTATGAACAATGAGCAGTTCTTC. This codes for CASSRHRQGMNNEQFF.

The CDR3 DNA is TGCAGTGCCCAAGGGGATCAGCCCCAGCATTTT. It codes for CSAQGDQPQHF. This sequence joins TRBV20-1 and TRBJ1-5; D might be TRBD1 (5 bases). Germline lookup yields CDR1 DFQATT and CDR2 SNEGSKA (reference sequence). Trimming cost V 6 bases and J 5 bases, with 8 bases left between them. CDR3 length: 11 amino acids.

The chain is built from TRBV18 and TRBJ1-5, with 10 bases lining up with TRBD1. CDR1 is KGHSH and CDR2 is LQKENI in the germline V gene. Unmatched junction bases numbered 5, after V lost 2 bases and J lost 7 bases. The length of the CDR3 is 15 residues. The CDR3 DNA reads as TGTGCCAGCTCACCATCTGACAGGGGGCTGCAGCCCCAGCATTTT. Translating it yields CASSPSDRGLQPQHF.

CDR3 coding DNA: TGCGCCAGCATTAGTGATTTACAGCACAATGAGCAGTTCTTC. Translation: CASISDLQHNEQFF. This rearrangement joins TRBV10-2 to TRBJ2-1; D remains ambiguous. Germline-derived CDR1 and CDR2 are WSHSY and SAAADI. The CDR3 is 14 amino acids. V was clipped by 7 bases and J by 5 bases, with 15 bases between them.